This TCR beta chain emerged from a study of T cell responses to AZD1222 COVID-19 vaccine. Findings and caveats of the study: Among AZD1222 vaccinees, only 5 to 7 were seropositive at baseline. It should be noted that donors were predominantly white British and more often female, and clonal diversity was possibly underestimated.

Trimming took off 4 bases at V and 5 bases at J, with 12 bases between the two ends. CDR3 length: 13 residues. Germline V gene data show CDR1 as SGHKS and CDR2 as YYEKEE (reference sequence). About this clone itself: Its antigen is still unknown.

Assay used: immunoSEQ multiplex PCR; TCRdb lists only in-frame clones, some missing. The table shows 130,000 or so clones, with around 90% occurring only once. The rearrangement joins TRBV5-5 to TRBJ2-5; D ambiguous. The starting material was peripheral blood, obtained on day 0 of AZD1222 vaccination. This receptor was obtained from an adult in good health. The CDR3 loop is CASSPLPRETQYF. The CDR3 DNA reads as TGTGCCAGCAGCCCCCTACCTCGGGAGACCCAGTACTTC.